The entry that follows covers one T cell receptor beta chain sequence. The antigen remains undetermined. Stated treatment: roughly ten-day PBMC culture with coronavirus spike peptide pools or control peptides (ViraFEST assay). ViraFEST used peptide pools to expand antigen-specific T cells before TCR sequencing. These data come from a study of vaccination and CD4 T cells after COVID-19. Across the study: Samples taken post-COVID came a median roughly 97 days after diagnosis, ranging from 35 to 161. Cells were stimulated with overlapping spike peptides from SARS-CoV-2, HCoV-NL63, HCoV-OC43 and HCoV-229E. Study-level findings and limits: When vaccine-specific clones from convalescent patients were examined, 304 of 307 were spike mono-reactive.

Sequencing of the DNA from cultured CD4+ T cells was carried out with the Oncomine TCR Beta short-read assay. TCRdb recomputed calls from the PCR reads with MiXCR, one row per CDR3 protein. The data hold around 15,000 distinct CDR3 sequences, with 52% observed a single time. The clonotype was recovered from a human donor who had recovered from COVID-19. Sequencing used CD4+ T cells from blood, cultured in vitro, obtained before SARS-CoV-2 vaccination.

CDR3 loop: CASSLPGKTQPQHF. DNA of the CDR3: TGTGCCAGCAGTTTGCCAGGGAAAACGCAGCCCCAGCATTTT. This rearrangement joins TRBV28 to TRBJ1-5, with a tentative D call TRBD1 (5 bases). Germline CDR1 and CDR2: MDHEN and SYDVKM. The CDR3 sequence is 14 residues long. Trimming shortened V by 3 bases and J by 7 bases, and 13 bases separated the two germline ends.